Presented here are 18 T cell receptor beta chains from one specimen sequenced in a study of graft-versus-host responses after intestinal transplantation. The graft tissue was processed, and this released both intraepithelial and lamina propria lymphocytes. Clones were read by immunoSEQ multiplex PCR, and TCRdb kept only the in-frame ones, dropping some. This repertoire shows 15,000 to 20,000 clones, 80% found once; its top ten account for 15% to 20%. Sequenced here: ileum tissue, sampled about 14 weeks after intestinal transplant. All receptors come from a human patient who received an intestinal transplant, so some T cells may come from the graft donor.

To note about this clone: Sequence at one end of the junction differs from germline and may be a read error. This chain connects TRBV9 to TRBJ2-7; perhaps TRBD2 as D (6 bases). Germline V CDR1 and CDR2: SGDLS, YYNGEE. The CDR3 loop spans 13 amino acids. This chain's CDR3 is CASRVADSYEQYF. For the CDR3, the DNA is TGTGCCAGCAGAGTAGCGGACTCCTACGAGCAGTACTTC.

The chain has TRBV5-1 and TRBJ2-5; possibly TRBD1 or TRBD2 for D (5 bases each). The CDR3 loop spans 15 amino acids. Trimming pared 4 bases from V and 3 bases from J, leaving 16 bases between. Germline values: CDR1 SGHRS, CDR2 YFSETQ. As DNA, the CDR3 is TGCGCCAGCAGCCCCGACAGCGCCGGGGAAGAGACCCAGTACTTC. This gives the protein CASSPDSAGEETQYF.

V gene TRBV25-1 combines with J gene TRBJ2-4; D not certain. The CDR3 is 17 residues long. V lost 2 bases and J 2 bases, leaving 16 bases between the germline ends. The germline V gene has CDR1 MGHDK and CDR2 SYGVNS. As DNA, the CDR3 is TGTGCCAGCAGTGAACGCGTAACTGTTTTATCCAAAAACATTCAGTACTTC. The encoded protein is CASSERVTVLSKNIQYF.

The CDR3 region has the DNA TGCGCCAGCAGCTTGGGGGTGACAGCTTTCTTT. This encodes CASSLGVTAFF. The chain employs TRBV5-1 and TRBJ1-1; D is unresolved. The CDR3 is 11 amino acids. Germline V gene sequence: CDR1 SGHRS, CDR2 YFSETQ. Trimming took 0 bases from V and 10 from J, leaving 7 bases between them.

The V and J genes are TRBV19 and TRBJ2-1; D may be TRBD2 (5 bases). Per germline, CDR1 LNHDA and CDR2 SQIVND (reference sequence). CDR3 size: 16 residues. Trimming left V 0 bases short and J 7 bases short, with 16 bases between. The CDR3, as DNA: TGTGCCAGTAGTATAGATGAGGGAGAAAGGGTTAATGAGCAGTTCTTC. This gives the protein CASSIDEGERVNEQFF.

The chain links TRBV4-2 to TRBJ1-1; 7 nucleotides match TRBD1. Germline assignment: CDR1 LGHNA and CDR2 YNFKEQ. V gave up 4 bases and J gave up 0 bases; unmatched junction bases: 8. CDR3 length: 16 residues. Here the CDR3 DNA reads TGTGCCAGCAGCCGATGGGCGGGACAGATGAACACTGAAGCTTTCTTT. Protein product: CASSRWAGQMNTEAFF.

This chain links TRBV18 with TRBJ1-3; no clear D. The CDR3 length is 16 residues. V lost 0 bases and J 3 bases, leaving 12 bases between the germline ends. Germline V gives CDR1 KGHSH, CDR2 LQKENI. The CDR3 loop reads CASSPPQVGGGNTIYF. DNA of the CDR3: TGTGCCAGCTCACCACCGCAGGTGGGAGGTGGAAACACCATATATTTT.

This clone has only a few counts. The chain has TRBV28 and TRBJ2-3; 9 bases align to TRBD1. The CDR3 length is 18 residues. Germline V CDR1 and CDR2: MDHEN, SYDVKM. J lost 1 base, V lost 5 bases, and 13 bases had no gene match. The CDR3 region is CASSDKGTGWYGTDTQYF. In DNA, the CDR3 is TGTGCCAGCAGTGATAAAGGGACAGGGTGGTATGGCACAGATACGCAGTATTTT.

The rearrangement joins TRBV5-1 to TRBJ2-5; no definite D call. The closer fit of TRBJ2-7 to the DNA end suggests the J call may be wrong. This CDR3 has 11 residues. Germline V gene sequence: CDR1 SGHRS, CDR2 YFSETQ. The CDR3 nucleotides are TGCGCCAGCAGCTGGGTCTACGAGCAGTACTTC. Amino acid sequence: CASSWVYEQYF.

The V and J genes are TRBV5-1 and TRBJ2-2; TRBD1 aligns across 8 bases. This CDR3 comprises 15 residues. CDR1 and CDR2 (germline): SGHRS, YFSETQ. V lost 2 bases to trimming and J lost 3 bases; unmatched junction nucleotides: 3. The CDR3, as DNA: TGCGCCAGCAGCTTTGACAGGGGAGACACCGGGGAGCTGTTTTTT. Translation: CASSFDRGDTGELFF. The whole variable domain, filled in from reference TRBV5-1 and TRBJ2-2, reads KAGVTQTPRYLIKTRGQQVTLSCSPISGHRSVSWYQQTPGQGLQFLFEYFSETQRNKGNFPGRFSGRQFSNSRSEMNVSTLELGDSALYLCASSFDRGDTGELFFGEGSRLTVL.

This chain's CDR3 is CASSQDLVGWDTIYF. CDR3 DNA: TGCGCCAGCAGCCAAGATCTGGTCGGGTGGGACACCATATATTTT. V is TRBV4-3 and J is TRBJ1-3; D call uncertain. Deletions cut 0 bases from V and 8 bases from J, with 14 bases between. Germline V gene sequence: CDR1 LGHNA, CDR2 YSLEER. The CDR3 has 15 residues.

The chain uses TRBV25-1 and TRBJ1-1; D may be TRBD1 (5 bases). V lost 1 base, J lost 6 bases, and 6 bases lay in between. The CDR3 contains 12 residues. Germline V lookup: CDR1 MGHDK, CDR2 SYGVNS. The CDR3 DNA follows: TGTGCCAGCAGTGAATTGGGGGCTGAAGCTTTCTTT. This encodes CASSELGAEAFF. Variable domain in full (rest from reference TRBV25-1 and TRBJ1-1): EADIYQTPRYLVIGTGKKITLECSQTMGHDKMYWYQQDPGMELHLIHYSYGVNSTEKGDLSSESTVSRIRTEHFPLTLESARPSHTSQYLCASSELGAEAFFGQGTRLTVV.

This chain joins TRBV7-8 and TRBJ2-7; 8 nucleotides match TRBD1. Unmatched junction bases numbered 9, after V lost 8 bases and J lost 0 bases. This CDR3 has 15 amino acids. Germline CDR1 and CDR2: SGHVS and FQNEAQ. The CDR3 DNA reads TGTGCCAGCCGGGTCCAGACAGGGGACTCCTACGAGCAGTACTTC. This gives the protein CASRVQTGDSYEQYF.

CDR3 sequence: CASGLVRGRARNEQFF. The CDR3 DNA reads as TGTGCTAGTGGTTTGGTACGGGGGAGGGCCCGTAATGAGCAGTTCTTC. The chain employs TRBV12-5 and TRBJ2-1; 7 bases are a match to TRBD2. V trimming: 0 bases; J trimming: 7 bases; junction bases outside the gene matches: 9. Germline CDR1 is LGHNT and CDR2 is FRNRAP. There are 16 residues in the CDR3. Looking up the rest from reference TRBV12-5 and TRBJ2-1 gives the full variable domain: DARVTQTPRHKVTEMGQEVTMRCQPILGHNTVFWYRQTMMQGLELLAYFRNRAPLDDSGMPKDRFSAEMPDATLATLKIQPSEPRDSAVYFCASGLVRGRARNEQFFGPGTRLTVL.

The V gene is TRBV28, the J gene TRBJ2-7, with D perhaps TRBD2 (5 bases). Deletions cut 8 bases from V and 3 bases from J, with 17 bases between. CDR3 length: 14 amino acids. Germline CDR1 and CDR2: MDHEN and SYDVKM. The CDR3 bases are TGTGCCAGCCGGTTGGGGAGTTTGGGCTACGAGCAGTACTTC. Amino acids: CASRLGSLGYEQYF.

The CDR3 protein is CASSQGGQGRYGYTF. The CDR3 DNA is TGCGCCAGCAGCCAGGGGGGACAGGGACGGTATGGCTACACCTTC. The rearrangement links TRBV4-3 to TRBJ1-2; 9 bases fit TRBD1. The J segment lost 5 bases and the V segment lost 3 bases, leaving 7 bases of the junction unmatched. The CDR3 spans 15 residues. The germline CDR1 and CDR2 sequences are LGHNA and YSLEER.

This rearrangement joins TRBV9 to TRBJ2-3, with 10 bases matching TRBD2. Per germline, CDR1 SGDLS and CDR2 YYNGEE. V lost 4 bases to trimming and J lost 6 bases; unmatched junction nucleotides: 8. This CDR3 has 15 amino acids. This CDR3 is CASSFSGRPADTQYF. In DNA, the CDR3 is TGTGCCAGCAGCTTTAGCGGGAGGCCTGCCGATACGCAGTATTTT.

CDR3 nucleotide sequence: TGCGCCAGCAGCCAAGACCGGGATCTAGGGGGCGAGCAGTACTTC. It specifies CASSQDRDLGGEQYF. The V gene is TRBV4-1, the J gene TRBJ2-7; tentative D call: TRBD1 (6 bases). Trimming took off 0 bases at V and 6 bases at J, with 15 bases between the two ends. CDR1 is MGHRA and CDR2 is YSYEKL in the germline V gene. This CDR3 contains 15 residues.